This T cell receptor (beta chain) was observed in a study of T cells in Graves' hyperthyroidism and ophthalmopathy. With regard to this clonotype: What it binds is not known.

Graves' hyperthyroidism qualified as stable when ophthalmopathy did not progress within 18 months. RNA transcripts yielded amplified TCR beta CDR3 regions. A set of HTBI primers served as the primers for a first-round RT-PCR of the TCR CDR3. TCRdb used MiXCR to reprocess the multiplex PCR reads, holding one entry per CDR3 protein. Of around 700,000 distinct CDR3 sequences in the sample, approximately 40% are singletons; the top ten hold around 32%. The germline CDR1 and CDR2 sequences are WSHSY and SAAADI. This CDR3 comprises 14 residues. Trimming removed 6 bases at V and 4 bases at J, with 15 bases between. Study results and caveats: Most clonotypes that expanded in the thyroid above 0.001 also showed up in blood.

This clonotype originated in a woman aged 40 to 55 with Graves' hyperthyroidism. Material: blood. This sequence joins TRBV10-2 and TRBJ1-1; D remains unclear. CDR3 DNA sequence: TGCGCCAGCAGGGAGGGCCCACCGGGCACTGAAGCTTTCTTT. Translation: CASREGPPGTEAFF.